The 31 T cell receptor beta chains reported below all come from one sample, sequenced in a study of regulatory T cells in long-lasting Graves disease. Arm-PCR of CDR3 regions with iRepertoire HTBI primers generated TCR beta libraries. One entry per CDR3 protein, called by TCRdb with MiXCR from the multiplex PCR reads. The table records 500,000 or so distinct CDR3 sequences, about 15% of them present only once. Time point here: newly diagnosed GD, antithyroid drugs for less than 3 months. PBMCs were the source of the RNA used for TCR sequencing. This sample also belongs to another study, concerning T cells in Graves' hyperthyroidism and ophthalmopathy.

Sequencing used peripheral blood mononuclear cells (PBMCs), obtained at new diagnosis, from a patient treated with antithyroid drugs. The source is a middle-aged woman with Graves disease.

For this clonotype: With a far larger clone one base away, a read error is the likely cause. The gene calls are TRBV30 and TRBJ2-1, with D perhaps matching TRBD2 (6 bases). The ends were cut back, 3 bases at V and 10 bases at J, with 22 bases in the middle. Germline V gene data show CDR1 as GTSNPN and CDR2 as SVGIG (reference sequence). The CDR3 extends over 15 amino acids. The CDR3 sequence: CAWSGGASRSYEQFF. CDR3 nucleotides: TGTGCCTGGAGCGGCGGGGCGTCGAGATCCTACGAGCAGTTCTTC.

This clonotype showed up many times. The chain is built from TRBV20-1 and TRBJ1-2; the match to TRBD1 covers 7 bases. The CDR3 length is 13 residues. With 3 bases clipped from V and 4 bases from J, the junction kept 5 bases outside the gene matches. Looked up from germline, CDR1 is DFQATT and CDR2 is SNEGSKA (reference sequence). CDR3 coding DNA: TGCAGTGCTAGTGACAGGGAAACCTATGGCTACACCTTC. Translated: CSASDRETYGYTF.

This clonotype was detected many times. Here the CDR3 DNA reads TGTGCCAGCAGCTTAGGGCGGACCTCTGGAAACACCATATATTTT. The encoded protein is CASSLGRTSGNTIYF. This chain joins TRBV11-2 and TRBJ1-3; unclear D gene. This CDR3 spans 15 amino acids. Germline V gene data show CDR1 as SGHAT and CDR2 as FQNNGV. V was clipped by 1 base and J by 0 bases, with 7 bases between them.

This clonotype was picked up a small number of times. The CDR3 region is CSAATGGTNYGYTF. The CDR3 coding sequence is TGCAGCGCCGCGACAGGGGGCACAAACTATGGCTACACCTTC. The gene calls are TRBV29-1 and TRBJ1-2, with 10 bases fitting TRBD1. Per the germline V gene, CDR1 is SQVTM and CDR2 is ANQGSEA. There are 14 residues in the CDR3. Trimming at V came to 7 bases and at J to 2 bases, leaving 7 bases not matched to a gene.

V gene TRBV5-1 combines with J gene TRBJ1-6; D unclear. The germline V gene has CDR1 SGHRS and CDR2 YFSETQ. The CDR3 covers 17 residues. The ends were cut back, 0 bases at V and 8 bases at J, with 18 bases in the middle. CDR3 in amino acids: CASSLGPANHRYSPLHF. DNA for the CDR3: TGCGCCAGCAGCTTGGGGCCAGCGAATCATCGGTATTCACCCCTCCACTTT.

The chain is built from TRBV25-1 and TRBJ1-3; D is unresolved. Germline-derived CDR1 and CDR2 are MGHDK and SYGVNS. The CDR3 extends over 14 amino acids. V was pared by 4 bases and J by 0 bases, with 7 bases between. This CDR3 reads CASSGASSGNTIYF. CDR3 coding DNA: TGTGCCAGCAGTGGTGCTAGCTCTGGAAACACCATATATTTT.

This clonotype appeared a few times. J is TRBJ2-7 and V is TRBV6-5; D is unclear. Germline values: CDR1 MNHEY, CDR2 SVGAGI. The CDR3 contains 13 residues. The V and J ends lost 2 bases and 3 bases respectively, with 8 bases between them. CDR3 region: CASSYVPNYEQYF. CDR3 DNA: TGTGCCAGCAGTTACGTACCAAACTACGAGCAGTACTTC.

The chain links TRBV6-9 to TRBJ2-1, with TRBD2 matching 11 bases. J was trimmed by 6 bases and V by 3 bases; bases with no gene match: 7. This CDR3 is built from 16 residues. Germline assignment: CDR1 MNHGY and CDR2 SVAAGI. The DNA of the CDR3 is TGTGCCAGCAGTTACCCAAGTAGCGGGGGGGCCAATGAGCAGTTCTTC. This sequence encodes CASSYPSSGGANEQFF.

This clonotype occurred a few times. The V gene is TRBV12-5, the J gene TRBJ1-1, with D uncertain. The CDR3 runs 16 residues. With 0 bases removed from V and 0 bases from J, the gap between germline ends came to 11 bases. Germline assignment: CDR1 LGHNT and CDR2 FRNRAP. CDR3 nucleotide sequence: TGTGCTAGTGGTTTGGTCCGCGGGAGCATGAACACTGAAGCTTTCTTT. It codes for CASGLVRGSMNTEAFF. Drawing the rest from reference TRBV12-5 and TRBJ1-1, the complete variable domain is DARVTQTPRHKVTEMGQEVTMRCQPILGHNTVFWYRQTMMQGLELLAYFRNRAPLDDSGMPKDRFSAEMPDATLATLKIQPSEPRDSAVYFCASGLVRGSMNTEAFFGQGTRLTVV.

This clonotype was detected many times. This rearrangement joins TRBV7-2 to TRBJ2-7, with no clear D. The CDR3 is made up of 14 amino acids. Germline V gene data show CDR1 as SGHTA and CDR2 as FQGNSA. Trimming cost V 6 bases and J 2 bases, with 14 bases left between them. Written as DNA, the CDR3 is TGTGCCAGCAGTCCCAATCGGCAGACCTACGAGCAGTACTTC. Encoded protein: CASSPNRQTYEQYF.

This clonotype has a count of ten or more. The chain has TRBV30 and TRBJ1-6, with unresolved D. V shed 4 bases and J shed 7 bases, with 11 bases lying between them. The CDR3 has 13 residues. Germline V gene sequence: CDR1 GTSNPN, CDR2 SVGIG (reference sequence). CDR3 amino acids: CAWNRARNSPLHF. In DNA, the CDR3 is TGTGCCTGGAACCGAGCGAGAAATTCACCCCTCCACTTT.

In DNA form, the CDR3 reads TGCGCCAGCAGCCAAGGAAAGGAGGTTACCTACGAGCAGTACTTC. It yields the protein CASSQGKEVTYEQYF. This chain uses TRBV4-1 with TRBJ2-7, with D possibly matching TRBD2 (5 bases). The germline V gene has CDR1 MGHRA and CDR2 YSYEKL. Trimming stripped 1 base from V and 2 bases from J, with 12 bases between. This CDR3 spans 15 amino acids.

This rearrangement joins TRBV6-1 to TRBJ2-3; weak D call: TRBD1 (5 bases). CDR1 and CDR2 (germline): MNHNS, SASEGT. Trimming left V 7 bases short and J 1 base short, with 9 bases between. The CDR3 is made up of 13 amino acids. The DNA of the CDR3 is TGTGCCAGCATGGACATTGGCACAGATACGCAGTATTTT. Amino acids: CASMDIGTDTQYF.

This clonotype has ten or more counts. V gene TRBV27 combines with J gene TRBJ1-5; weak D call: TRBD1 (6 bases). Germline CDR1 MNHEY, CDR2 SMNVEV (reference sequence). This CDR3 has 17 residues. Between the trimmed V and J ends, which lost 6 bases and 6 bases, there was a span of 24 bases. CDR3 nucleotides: TGTGCCAGCAGAGCCAACAGTATGGGCGCGGGGGCTCAGCCCCAGCATTTT. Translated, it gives CASRANSMGAGAQPQHF.

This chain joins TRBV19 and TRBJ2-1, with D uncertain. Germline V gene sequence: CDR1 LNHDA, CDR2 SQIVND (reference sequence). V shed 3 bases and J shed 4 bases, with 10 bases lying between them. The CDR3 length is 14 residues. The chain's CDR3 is CASSIWAQYNEQFF. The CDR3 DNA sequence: TGTGCCAGTAGTATTTGGGCACAATACAATGAGCAGTTCTTC.

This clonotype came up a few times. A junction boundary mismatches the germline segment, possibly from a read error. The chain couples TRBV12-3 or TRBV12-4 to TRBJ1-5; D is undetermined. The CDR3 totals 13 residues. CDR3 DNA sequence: TGTGCCAGCAGTTTAACCAGCAATCAGTCCCAGCATTTT. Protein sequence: CASSLTSNQSQHF.

The CDR3 DNA reads as TGCAGTGCTACCTCTTTTCAGGGAATTGGCTACACCTTC. Translation: CSATSFQGIGYTF. This sequence joins TRBV20-1 and TRBJ1-2; tentatively, D is TRBD1 (5 bases). Germline V gene data show CDR1 as DFQATT and CDR2 as SNEGSKA (reference sequence). CDR3 length: 13 amino acids. The germline V and J ends were trimmed by 4 bases and 7 bases, with 16 bases remaining between them.

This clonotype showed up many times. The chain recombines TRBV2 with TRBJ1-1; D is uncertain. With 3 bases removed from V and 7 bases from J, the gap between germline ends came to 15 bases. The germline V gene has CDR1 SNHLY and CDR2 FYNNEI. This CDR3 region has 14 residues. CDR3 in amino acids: CASSDSGEMGEAFF. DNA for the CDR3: TGTGCCAGCAGTGATTCTGGGGAGATGGGTGAAGCTTTCTTT.

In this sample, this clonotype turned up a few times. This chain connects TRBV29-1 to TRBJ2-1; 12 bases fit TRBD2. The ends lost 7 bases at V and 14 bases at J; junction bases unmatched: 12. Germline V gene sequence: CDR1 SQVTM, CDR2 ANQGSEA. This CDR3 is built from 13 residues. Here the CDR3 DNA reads TGCAGCGGGCGACTAGCGGGGGTTTCGAGCGAGTTCTTC. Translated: CSGRLAGVSSEFF.

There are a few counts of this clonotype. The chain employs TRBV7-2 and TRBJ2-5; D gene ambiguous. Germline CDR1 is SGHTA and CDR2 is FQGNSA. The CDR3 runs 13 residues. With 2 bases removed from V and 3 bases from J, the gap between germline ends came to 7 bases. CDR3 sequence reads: CASSLYMEETQYF. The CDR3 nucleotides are TGTGCCAGCAGCTTATATATGGAAGAGACCCAGTACTTC.

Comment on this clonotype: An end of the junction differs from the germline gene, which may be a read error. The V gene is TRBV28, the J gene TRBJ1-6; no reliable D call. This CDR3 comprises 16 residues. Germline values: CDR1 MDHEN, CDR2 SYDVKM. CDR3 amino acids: CASSRLGVPGNSLLHF. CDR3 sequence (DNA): TGTGCCAGCAGTCGTTTGGGCGTCCCTGGGAATTCACTCCTCCACTTT.

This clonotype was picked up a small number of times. The CDR3 DNA is TGTGCCAGCAGGACAGGGTCCGGGAACACTGAAGCTTTCTTT. Translating it yields CASRTGSGNTEAFF. The genes are TRBV12-3 or TRBV12-4 and TRBJ1-1; 7 bases match TRBD1. V shed 6 bases, J shed 1 base, and the junction held 5 bases outside the gene matches. CDR3 size: 14 residues.

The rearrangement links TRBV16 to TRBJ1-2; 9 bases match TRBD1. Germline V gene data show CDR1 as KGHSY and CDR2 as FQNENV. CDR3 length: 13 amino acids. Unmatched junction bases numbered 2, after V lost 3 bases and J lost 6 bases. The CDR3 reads CASSQTGGNGYTF. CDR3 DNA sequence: TGTGCCAGCAGCCAGACAGGGGGGAATGGCTACACCTTC.

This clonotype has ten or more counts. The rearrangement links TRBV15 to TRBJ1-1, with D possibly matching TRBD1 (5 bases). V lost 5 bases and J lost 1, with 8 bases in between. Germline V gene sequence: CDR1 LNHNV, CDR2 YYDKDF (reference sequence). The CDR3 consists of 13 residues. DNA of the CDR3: TGTGCCACCAGCTTCCAGGGGAACACTGAAGCTTTCTTT. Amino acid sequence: CATSFQGNTEAFF.

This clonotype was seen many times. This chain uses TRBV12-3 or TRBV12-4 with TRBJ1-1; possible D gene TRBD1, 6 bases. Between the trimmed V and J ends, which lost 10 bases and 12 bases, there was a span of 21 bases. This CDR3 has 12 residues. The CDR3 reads CANGMTGGIPFF. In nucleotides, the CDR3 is TGTGCCAACGGAATGACAGGAGGAATTCCTTTCTTT.

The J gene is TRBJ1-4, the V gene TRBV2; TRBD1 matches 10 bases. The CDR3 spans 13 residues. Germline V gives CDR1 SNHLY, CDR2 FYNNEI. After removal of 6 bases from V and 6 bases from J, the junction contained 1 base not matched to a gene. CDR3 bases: TGTGCCAGCAGGGACAGGGGGGATGAAAAACTGTTTTTT. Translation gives CASRDRGDEKLFF.

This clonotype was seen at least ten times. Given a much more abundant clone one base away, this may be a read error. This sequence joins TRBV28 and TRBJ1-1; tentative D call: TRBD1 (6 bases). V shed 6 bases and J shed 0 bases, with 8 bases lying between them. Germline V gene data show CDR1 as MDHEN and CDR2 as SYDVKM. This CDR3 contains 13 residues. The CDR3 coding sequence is TGTGCCAGCAGCCGACAGGTGAACACTGAAGCTTTCTTT. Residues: CASSRQVNTEAFF.

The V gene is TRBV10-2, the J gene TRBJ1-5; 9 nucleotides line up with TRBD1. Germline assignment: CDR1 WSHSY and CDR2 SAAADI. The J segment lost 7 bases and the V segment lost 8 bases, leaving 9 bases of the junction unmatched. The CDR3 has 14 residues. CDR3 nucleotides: TGCGCCAGCGGCGTAACAGGGGGCCTCCAGCCCCAGCATTTT. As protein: CASGVTGGLQPQHF.

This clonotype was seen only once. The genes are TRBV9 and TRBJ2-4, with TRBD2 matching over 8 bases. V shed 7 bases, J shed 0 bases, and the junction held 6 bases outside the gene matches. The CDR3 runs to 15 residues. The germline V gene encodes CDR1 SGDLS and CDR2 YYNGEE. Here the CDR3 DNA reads TGTGCCAGCCTAGGGCTAGCGGGAGCCAAAAACATTCAGTACTTC. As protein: CASLGLAGAKNIQYF.

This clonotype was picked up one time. The CDR3 nucleotides are TGTGCCAGCAGCTTAGCCGCGGGACTCTCTGGAAACACCATATATTTT. Its protein product is CASSLAAGLSGNTIYF. The gene calls are TRBV11-2 and TRBJ1-3; perhaps TRBD1 as D (5 bases). V gave up 1 base and J gave up 0 bases, with 10 bases separating them. Per the germline V gene, CDR1 is SGHAT and CDR2 is FQNNGV. The CDR3 length is 16 residues. The full variable domain, in which reference TRBV11-2 and TRBJ1-3 provide the parts outside the CDR3, is EAGVAQSPRYKIIEKRQSVAFWCNPISGHATLYWYQQILGQGPKLLIQFQNNGVVDDSQLPKDRFSAERLKGVDSTLKIQPAKLEDSAVYLCASSLAAGLSGNTIYFGEGSWLTVV.

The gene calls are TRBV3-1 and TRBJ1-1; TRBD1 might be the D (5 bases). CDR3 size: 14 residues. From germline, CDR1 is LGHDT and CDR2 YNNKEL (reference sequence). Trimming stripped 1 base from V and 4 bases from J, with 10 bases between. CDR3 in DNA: TGTGCCAGCAGCCAAGTCCAGGGATCCACTGAAGCTTTCTTT. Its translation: CASSQVQGSTEAFF. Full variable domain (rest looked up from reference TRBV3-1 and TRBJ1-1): DTAVSQTPKYLVTQMGNDKSIKCEQNLGHDTMYWYKQDSKKFLKIMFSYNNKELIINETVPNRFSPKSPDKAHLNLHINSLELGDSAVYFCASSQVQGSTEAFFGQGTRLTVV.